This T cell receptor beta chain was retrieved from a study of blood T cell repertoires in COVID-19. Looking at the study overall: Researchers got acute and convalescent COVID-19 samples from the United States, Italy and Spain. In each case, the material was cDNA or gDNA derived from T cells, B-cell-depleted T cells, or PBMCs.

How the authors handled the data: Reference gene primer amplification gave nucleated cell count estimates. TCRdb's table, derived via immunoSEQ multiplex PCR, lists solely in-frame clones and lacks some. The DNA was the basis for D and trimming; V, J and clone size are from that table. The sample gives about 160,000 clones, around 82% of which show up once; 6.5% to 7.5% is in the top ten. Germline CDR1 and CDR2: MNHEY and SMNVEV (reference sequence). The CDR3 has 17 amino acids. J was trimmed by 4 bases and V by 3 bases; bases with no gene match: 10. The chain employs TRBV27 and TRBJ1-4; 8 nucleotides line up with TRBD1. This TCR came from an older man with COVID-19, enrolled during active disease. Source material: peripheral blood. CDR3 sequence: CASSFRPTGVINEKLFF. The DNA of the CDR3 is TGTGCCAGCAGTTTCCGCCCGACAGGGGTGATTAATGAAAAACTGTTTTTT.